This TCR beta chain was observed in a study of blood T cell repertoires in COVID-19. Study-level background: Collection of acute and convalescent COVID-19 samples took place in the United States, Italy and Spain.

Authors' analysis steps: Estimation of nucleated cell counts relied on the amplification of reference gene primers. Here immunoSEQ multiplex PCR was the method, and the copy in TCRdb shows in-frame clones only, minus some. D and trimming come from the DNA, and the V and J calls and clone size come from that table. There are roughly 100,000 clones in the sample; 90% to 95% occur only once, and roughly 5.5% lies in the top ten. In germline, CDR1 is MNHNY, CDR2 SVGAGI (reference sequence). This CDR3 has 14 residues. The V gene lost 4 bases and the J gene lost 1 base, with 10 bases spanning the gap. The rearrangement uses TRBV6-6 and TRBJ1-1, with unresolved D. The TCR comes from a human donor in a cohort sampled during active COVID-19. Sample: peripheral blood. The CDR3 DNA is TGTGCCAGCAGTTTCGCGACGGGGAACACTGAAGCTTTCTTT. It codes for CASSFATGNTEAFF.